This T cell receptor beta chain was recorded in a study of spatial heterogeneity in lung cancer (dated by TCRdb to the late 2010s). Broadly, across the study: Beta-chain transcripts were consistently detected in greater numbers than alpha-chain transcripts, which likely reflects a higher abundance of beta-chain transcripts. In the raw uncorrected reads, each unique combination of TCR and UMI appeared on average more than ten times. TCR repertoire features were related to nonsynonymous mutation counts determined by whole-exome sequencing of tumor tissue. In non-small cell lung cancer, the study made a quantitative comparison of TCR alpha and beta repertoires among multiple tumor regions, matched nontumor lung and blood. Both alpha and beta chains were TCR-sequenced in 200 to 250 tumor regions, under 70 matched nontumor lung samples and around 50 PBMC samples obtained at surgery. Points the paper makes about the study in general: Additional single-cell paired TCR alpha and beta sequencing was considered necessary to confirm, at a functional level, the hypothesis that regional TCRs recognize regional mutations. Ubiquitous expanded tumor TCRs were detected in blood more often at tumor resection than at routine follow-up.

The germline V end is reduced by 3 bases and the J end by 4 bases; junction bases left unmatched: 14. Its CDR3 holds 17 amino acids, cysteine through phenylalanine. Here the CDR3 DNA is all that survives: 51 bases in frame from base 1. By sample share, this clonotype is medium-sized (0.01 to 0.1%). Its specific antigen is unknown. It has no much larger one-base neighbor in the sample; base qualities were not kept. The time point label here, explained by the study, means: sample taken at primary tumor resection. TCR sequencing used whole RNA extracted from tumor and nontumor lung tissue, or from cryopreserved PBMC samples, without cell sorting. Samples were obtained from approximately 70 patients with early-stage, untreated non-small cell lung cancer from the lung TRACERx cohort. Only patients for whom sufficient RNA was available from at least two tumor regions were selected for TCR sequencing. Library preparation was by 5' RACE. This sample was sequenced with a NextSeq 500. To allow correction of PCR and sequencing errors, the TCR library protocol tagged every TCR cDNA molecule with a unique molecular identifier. On the study's bioinformatics: TCR identification, UMI-based error correction and CDR3 extraction were performed with Decombinator tools. Expanded TCRs were defined as those above a frequency of 2 per 1,000, corresponding to the top 1% of the tumor frequency distribution. Each repertoire was subsampled 100 times to 5,000 TCRs, after which Renyi diversity was computed with the R vegan package. CDR3 similarity networks were built from amino acid triplet string-kernel similarity, with CDR3s being connected when pairwise similarity was above 0.82. TCRdb ran its own pipeline on the public reads, namely fastp trimming at Q25 and MiXCR clone calling, and kept in-frame beta chains. Rows are unified per CDR3 protein, each entry keeping the most common DNA and genes. The V and J calls follow TCRdb's processing rather than the paper's. This sample gives about 3,800 distinct CDR3 sequences in total; approximately 8% of them show up just once. The ten largest account for 59% of the sample.

The specimen comprised PBMCs, sampled at surgery. The chain uses TRBV12-3 or TRBV12-4 and TRBJ1-2, with 7 junctional bases fitting TRBD1. The TCR was taken from a female donor with early-stage non-small cell lung cancer. The DNA sequence is as follows: TGTGCCAGCAGTTTCTCCCCCTTAAGCAGGGACAGCTATGGCTACACCTTC. The encoded protein is CASSFSPLSRDSYGYTF.